A single sample is the source of the 14 T cell receptor beta chains below, sequenced in a study of preoperative IRX-2 immunotherapy in early breast cancer. Sample treatment: preoperative locoregional IRX-2 cytokine immunotherapy. TCRdb's table, derived via immunoSEQ multiplex PCR, lists solely in-frame clones and lacks some. The table includes over a thousand clones, more than 65% detected once. The sequencing used normal tissue next to the tumor, collected from a patient treated with IRX-2 immunotherapy. The receptors originated from a human donor with breast cancer.

This clone was observed a single time. The chain is built from TRBV6-8 and TRBJ2-7; D ambiguous. The germline CDR1 and CDR2 sequences are MNHGY and SAAAGT. The CDR3 sequence is 14 residues long. V lost 6 bases, J lost 0 bases, and 12 bases lay in between. The CDR3 region has the DNA TGTGCCAGCAGCCTGGACGGAATCTCCTACGAGCAGTACTTC. Its protein product is CASSLDGISYEQYF.

V and J are TRBV18 and TRBJ1-1, with a tentative D call TRBD1 (5 bases). Trimming took 3 bases from V and 2 from J, leaving 10 bases between them. The CDR3 is 14 amino acids. Germline CDR1 and CDR2: KGHSH and LQKENI. CDR3 sequence reads: CASSPDTSNTEAFF. In DNA form, the CDR3 reads TGTGCCAGCTCACCGGACACCTCAAACACTGAAGCTTTCTTT.

The V and J genes are TRBV11-3 and TRBJ1-4, with D perhaps matching TRBD1 (5 bases). V lost 8 bases, J lost 4 bases, and 17 bases lay in between. Germline CDR1 and CDR2: SGHNT and YENEEA. CDR3 length: 15 amino acids. The CDR3 DNA follows: TGTGCCAGCTACCGCTTCCGGGGGATTAATGAAAAACTGTTTTTT. Protein: CASYRFRGINEKLFF.

In its sample, this clone was seen a few times. The chain's CDR3 is CATYDYPPHNEQFF. The CDR3 nucleotides are TGTGCCACCTACGACTACCCACCCCACAATGAGCAGTTCTTC. The chain is built from TRBV6-8 and TRBJ2-1, with a possible D match to TRBD2 (5 bases). Deletions cut 10 bases from V and 5 bases from J, with 18 bases between. This CDR3 region has 14 residues. The V gene's germline CDR1 is MNHGY and CDR2 SAAAGT.

The rearrangement links TRBV11-3 to TRBJ1-5; 9 nucleotides match TRBD1. The length of the CDR3 is 17 residues. The V gene's germline CDR1 is SGHNT and CDR2 YENEEA. Germline trimming cut 1 base from V and 3 bases from J; bases unmatched to any gene: 7. CDR3 bases: TGTGCCAGCAGCTTAGGGGGACAGGGAGTAGTCAATCAGCCCCAGCATTTT. This sequence encodes CASSLGGQGVVNQPQHF.

The CDR3 region is CSVIPTSGNTIYF. CDR3 nucleotide sequence: TGCAGCGTAATACCGACCTCTGGAAACACCATATATTTT. The chain links TRBV29-1 to TRBJ1-3; D remains unclear. Germline V CDR1 and CDR2: SQVTM, ANQGSEA. With 6 bases removed from V and 0 bases from J, the gap between germline ends came to 9 bases. This CDR3 spans 13 amino acids.

The chain is built from TRBV11-3 and TRBJ1-4; D perhaps matches TRBD1 (6 bases). CDR3 length: 15 amino acids. V was cut by 4 bases and J by 7 bases, with 16 bases left in between. Germline lookup yields CDR1 SGHNT and CDR2 YENEEA. The CDR3 region has the DNA TGTGCCAGCAGCTCGATCGACAGGTTCGGTGAAAAACTGTTTTTT. This gives the protein CASSSIDRFGEKLFF.

The CDR3: CASSYRNGPGQETQYF. In nucleotides, the CDR3 is TGTGCCAGCAGTTACAGGAATGGACCAGGACAAGAGACCCAGTACTTC. The rearrangement links TRBV6-8 to TRBJ2-5; no reliable D call. Germline V gene sequence: CDR1 MNHGY, CDR2 SAAAGT. Trimming removed 2 bases at V and 2 bases at J, with 15 bases between. CDR3 size: 16 residues.

This rearrangement joins TRBV10-2 to TRBJ2-3; maybe TRBD2 (5 bases). V was cut by 6 bases and J by 0 bases, with 13 bases left in between. Germline V gene lookup returns CDR1 WSHSY and CDR2 SAAADI. There are 15 residues in the CDR3. The CDR3 coding sequence is TGCGCCAGCAGCACGAGGACTGTTAGCACAGATACGCAGTATTTT. Translated: CASSTRTVSTDTQYF.

By sample fraction, this clone is hyperexpanded. The chain joins TRBV11-3 to TRBJ2-1, with TRBD2 matching over 10 bases. The length of the CDR3 is 15 residues. Trimming removed 1 base from V and 7 bases from J; junction bases left unmatched: 4. Germline CDR1 SGHNT, CDR2 YENEEA. CDR3 nucleotides: TGTGCCAGCAGCTTAGGTAGCGGGGGGCTGAATGAGCAGTTCTTC. As protein: CASSLGSGGLNEQFF.

V and J are TRBV12-5 and TRBJ2-7; 11 nucleotides align to TRBD2. Germline assignment: CDR1 LGHNT and CDR2 FRNRAP. Trimming removed 6 bases from V and 0 bases from J; junction bases left unmatched: 4. This CDR3 is built from 15 residues. The CDR3 bases are TGTGCTAGTGGGGGGACTAGCGGCATCTCCTACGAGCAGTACTTC. It yields the protein CASGGTSGISYEQYF. The full variable domain, rest sourced from reference TRBV12-5 and TRBJ2-7, is DARVTQTPRHKVTEMGQEVTMRCQPILGHNTVFWYRQTMMQGLELLAYFRNRAPLDDSGMPKDRFSAEMPDATLATLKIQPSEPRDSAVYFCASGGTSGISYEQYFGPGTRLTVT.

A few counts support this clone. The rearrangement links TRBV14 to TRBJ2-5; D gene uncertain. Trimming shortened V by 0 bases and J by 6 bases, and 5 bases separated the two germline ends. The CDR3 loop spans 12 amino acids. The germline CDR1 and CDR2 sequences are SGHDN and FVKESK. CDR3 nucleotides: TGTGCCAGCAGCCAAGATCGTAAGACCCAGTACTTC. This codes for CASSQDRKTQYF.

This clone has only a few counts. V and J are TRBV6-8 and TRBJ2-1; TRBD2 agrees at 10 bases. CDR3 length equals 17 residues. Looked up from germline, CDR1 is MNHGY and CDR2 is SAAAGT. The V and J ends lost 6 bases and 0 bases, in that order; junction bases with no gene match: 8. The chain's CDR3 is CASRTRAGGLSYNEQFF. The CDR3 bases are TGTGCCAGCAGGACTAGAGCGGGGGGGCTCTCCTACAATGAGCAGTTCTTC.

V is TRBV11-3 and J is TRBJ2-7; a possible D gene is TRBD2 (7 bases). Deletions cut 3 bases from V and 2 bases from J, with 20 bases between. The CDR3 length is 17 residues. Germline values: CDR1 SGHNT, CDR2 YENEEA. DNA for the CDR3: TGTGCCAGCAGCTTGTGGGACGGCCAGGGGAGGGCCTACGAGCAGTACTTC. Protein product: CASSLWDGQGRAYEQYF.